Below, one T cell receptor (beta chain) is given with its context. Its antigen remains unidentified. This entry comes from a study of shared clonotypes between healthy human individuals. Study-level background: CD4 naive and CD4 memory each took three plates per donor, while CD8 naive took two and CD8 memory one. Whole-study results and caveats: Sampling was confined to blood; repertoires within tissues likely differ.

Clones were sequenced by immunoSEQ multiplex PCR, and TCRdb holds only the in-frame ones, with some missing. The table records approximately 2.5 million clones, over 85% of them present only once. Germline V lookup: CDR1 SGHNT, CDR2 YYREEE (reference sequence). The CDR3 runs to 14 residues. With 4 bases removed from V and 1 base from J, the gap between germline ends came to 11 bases. This chain links TRBV5-4 with TRBJ2-5; TRBD1 might be the D (6 bases). The sequence was obtained from a man between 18 and 29 years old in good health. Some clones in this sample may be carry-over from other donors' samples. Material: naive CD4+ T cells from PBMCs. Subset noted: CD45RA+ positively selected. The CDR3 loop is CASSPGTPQETQYF. CDR3 in DNA: TGTGCCAGCAGCCCTGGGACACCCCAAGAGACCCAGTACTTC.